Each of the 21 T cell receptor beta chains below was sequenced from the same sample in a study of T cells in tuberculosis. Time point described: new active TB diagnosis, blood taken before or within 7 days of starting treatment. The data were produced by immunoSEQ multiplex PCR, yet TCRdb's version contains in-frame clones alone and is incomplete. The sample includes tens of thousands of clones, 90% to 95% seen only once; the top ten take over 1.1%. The sample here was PBMCs, taken at tuberculosis diagnosis. Receptors were obtained from an adult with tuberculosis.

CDR3 in amino acids: CAISATDSYEQYF. In DNA, the CDR3 is TGTGCCATCAGTGCCACGGACAGCTACGAGCAGTACTTC. The chain employs TRBV10-3 and TRBJ2-7; TRBD1 might be the D (6 bases). The ends were cut back, 4 bases at V and 3 bases at J, with 10 bases in the middle. This CDR3 region has 13 residues. CDR1 is ENHRY and CDR2 is SYGVKD in the germline V gene.

The V gene is TRBV15, the J gene TRBJ1-4, with 9 positions matching TRBD1. Germline lookup yields CDR1 LNHNV and CDR2 YYDKDF (reference sequence). V shed 0 bases and J 8 bases; nucleotides not matched to a gene: 4. CDR3 length: 15 amino acids. CDR3: CATSRETGGGEKLFF. Here the CDR3 DNA reads TGTGCCACCAGCAGAGAGACAGGGGGAGGCGAAAAACTGTTTTTT. The whole variable domain, remainder taken from reference TRBV15 and TRBJ1-4, is DAMVIQNPRYQVTQFGKPVTLSCSQTLNHNVMYWYQQKSSQAPKLLFHYYDKDFNNEADTPDNFQSRRPNTSFCFLDIRSPGLGDTAMYLCATSRETGGGEKLFFGSGTQLSVL.

This rearrangement joins TRBV6-5 to TRBJ1-1, with 9 bases that match TRBD1. Trimming cost V 0 bases and J 0 bases; bases outside gene matches: 2. The CDR3 is made up of 16 amino acids. CDR1 and CDR2 (germline): MNHEY, SVGAGI. The CDR3 reads CASSYSGTGMNTEAFF. CDR3 coding DNA: TGTGCCAGCAGTTACTCGGGGACAGGGATGAACACTGAAGCTTTCTTT.

The chain recombines TRBV7-8 with TRBJ1-2, with D unclear. The CDR3 has 12 amino acids. The V end lost 1 base, the J end lost 10 bases, and 10 bases lay between the germline ends. Looked up from germline, CDR1 is SGHVS and CDR2 is FQNEAQ. The CDR3 here is CASSLEAVFYTF. The CDR3 DNA follows: TGTGCCAGCAGCTTAGAGGCGGTATTCTACACCTTC.

The rearrangement uses TRBV6-5 and TRBJ2-5; 10 positions match TRBD2. V lost 5 bases to trimming and J lost 5 bases; unmatched junction nucleotides: 8. Germline CDR1 MNHEY, CDR2 SVGAGI. The CDR3 covers 15 residues. CDR3 DNA sequence: TGTGCCAGCAGTCGACCGGGACTAGCGCTGGAGACCCAGTACTTC. Translated: CASSRPGLALETQYF.

The V gene is TRBV5-6, the J gene TRBJ2-7, with D maybe TRBD2 (7 bases). Germline CDR1 SGHDT, CDR2 YYEEEE. Trimming stripped 4 bases from V and 3 bases from J, with 20 bases between. This CDR3 region has 16 residues. The CDR3: CASSPRGGQGLYEQYF. In DNA, the CDR3 is TGTGCCAGCAGCCCGAGGGGGGGTCAGGGGCTCTACGAGCAGTACTTC.

The rearrangement joins TRBV11-2 to TRBJ2-2; D unresolved. CDR3 length: 13 amino acids. Germline V lookup: CDR1 SGHAT, CDR2 FQNNGV. Trimming removed 2 bases from V and 4 bases from J, with 5 bases in between. CDR3 loop: CASSLFRTGELFF. The CDR3 nucleotides read TGTGCCAGCAGCTTATTCCGCACCGGGGAGCTGTTTTTT.

J is TRBJ1-1 and V is TRBV6-5; TRBD1 agrees at 8 bases. The germline CDR1 and CDR2 sequences are MNHEY and SVGAGI. The length of the CDR3 is 15 residues. V trimming: 2 bases; J trimming: 5 bases; junction bases outside the gene matches: 7. CDR3 protein: CASSYGGRGRTEAFF. For the CDR3, the DNA is TGTGCCAGCAGTTACGGGGGCAGGGGGCGGACTGAAGCTTTCTTT.

J is TRBJ1-4 and V is TRBV7-2; 7 nucleotides agree with TRBD1. The V gene's germline CDR1 is SGHTA and CDR2 FQGNSA. V lost 5 bases, J lost 0 bases, and 9 bases stayed unmatched. The CDR3 has 17 residues. The CDR3 here is CASSRTGASATNEKLFF. CDR3 bases: TGTGCCAGCAGCCGAACAGGGGCAAGTGCAACTAATGAAAAACTGTTTTTT.

The V call is TRBV5-1, the J call TRBJ2-1; 16 nucleotides line up with TRBD2. CDR3 length: 18 amino acids. Germline V gives CDR1 SGHRS, CDR2 YFSETQ. V lost 3 bases to trimming and J lost 6 bases; unmatched junction nucleotides: 9. CDR3 amino acids: CASSWGLAGGPGSNEQFF. The CDR3 DNA follows: TGCGCCAGCAGCTGGGGACTAGCGGGAGGGCCAGGGTCCAATGAGCAGTTCTTC. Full variable domain (remainder filled in from reference TRBV5-1 and TRBJ2-1): KAGVTQTPRYLIKTRGQQVTLSCSPISGHRSVSWYQQTPGQGLQFLFEYFSETQRNKGNFPGRFSGRQFSNSRSEMNVSTLELGDSALYLCASSWGLAGGPGSNEQFFGPGTRLTVL.

CDR3 residues: CASGLTGTGGLMTNYGYTF. As DNA, the CDR3 is TGTGCTAGTGGTTTGACCGGGACAGGGGGCTTAATGACTAACTATGGCTACACCTTC. The chain carries TRBV12-5 and TRBJ1-2; TRBD1 aligns across 12 bases. The CDR3 is 19 residues long. The J segment lost 0 bases and the V segment lost 2 bases, leaving 10 bases of the junction unmatched. Looked up from germline, CDR1 is LGHNT and CDR2 is FRNRAP.

The rearrangement links TRBV11-2 to TRBJ2-1; 12 nucleotides agree with TRBD2. The CDR3 runs 15 residues. Per the germline V gene, CDR1 is SGHAT and CDR2 is FQNNGV. The trim removed 1 base at V and 10 bases at J, leaving 5 bases unmatched. The CDR3 spells CASSLGLAGVREQFF. The CDR3 DNA reads as TGTGCCAGCAGCTTAGGACTAGCGGGAGTTCGGGAGCAGTTCTTC.

This chain connects TRBV18 to TRBJ2-7; 7 bases are a match to TRBD1. With V trimmed by 6 bases and J by 3 bases, 5 bases remained unmatched. There are 13 residues in the CDR3. Germline CDR1 and CDR2: KGHSH and LQKENI. The CDR3 loop is CASSEGASYEQYF. CDR3 DNA sequence: TGTGCCAGCTCCGAGGGGGCTAGCTACGAGCAGTACTTC.

This chain uses TRBV7-2 with TRBJ2-7; D remains ambiguous. The germline V gene encodes CDR1 SGHTA and CDR2 FQGNSA. The CDR3 sequence is 13 residues long. V was cut by 4 bases and J by 4 bases, with 11 bases left in between. CDR3 residues: CASSYSRIYEQYF. CDR3 in DNA: TGTGCCAGCAGCTACTCTAGGATTTACGAGCAGTACTTC.

V gene TRBV28 combines with J gene TRBJ1-3; 7 nucleotides match TRBD1. The ends lost 2 bases at V and 2 bases at J; junction bases unmatched: 9. From germline, CDR1 is MDHEN and CDR2 SYDVKM. This CDR3 comprises 17 residues. The CDR3 coding sequence is TGTGCCAGCAGTTTAATCCCCAAGACAGGGCCTGGAAACACCATATATTTT. Protein product: CASSLIPKTGPGNTIYF.

The chain combines TRBV6-6 with TRBJ1-5; D unclear. This CDR3 has 12 amino acids. Trimming pared 2 bases from V and 7 bases from J, leaving 6 bases between. Germline CDR1 reads MNHNY; CDR2 reads SVGAGI (reference sequence). The CDR3 reads CASSYEGQPQHF. CDR3 sequence (DNA): TGTGCCAGCAGTTACGAGGGACAGCCCCAGCATTTT.

This chain joins TRBV12-5 and TRBJ1-2, with TRBD1 identical over 7 bases. There are 16 residues in the CDR3. J was trimmed by 1 base and V by 0 bases; bases with no gene match: 5. The germline gives CDR1 LGHNT, CDR2 FRNRAP. Written as DNA, the CDR3 is TGTGCTAGTGGTTTGGTAGTGGGGGACAGTAACTATGGCTACACCTTC. This sequence encodes CASGLVVGDSNYGYTF.

The J gene is TRBJ2-5, the V gene TRBV11-3; a weak D match, TRBD1 (5 bases). CDR3 length: 12 residues. Germline CDR1 and CDR2: SGHNT and YENEEA. The V and J ends lost 5 bases and 5 bases respectively, with 9 bases between them. CDR3 nucleotides: TGTGCCAGCAGCCAGGGTTCGGAGACCCAGTACTTC. Translating it yields CASSQGSETQYF.

V gene TRBV9 combines with J gene TRBJ1-2; D is perhaps TRBD1 (6 bases). This CDR3 region has 21 residues. The ends were cut back, 3 bases at V and 5 bases at J, with 35 bases in the middle. Germline loops: CDR1 SGDLS, CDR2 YYNGEE. CDR3 residues: CASSAANEYRERGAPLYGYTF. Here the CDR3 DNA reads TGTGCCAGCAGCGCCGCAAACGAGTACCGAGAACGGGGGGCACCACTTTATGGCTACACCTTC.

The chain has TRBV18 and TRBJ2-3, with TRBD1 matching 9 bases. CDR3 length: 16 amino acids. CDR1 is KGHSH, CDR2 LQKENI, per germline. V lost 6 bases to trimming and J lost 4 bases; unmatched junction nucleotides: 11. CDR3 residues: CASSPLPGQGPDTQYF. In DNA, the CDR3 is TGTGCCAGCTCCCCGCTTCCGGGACAGGGTCCAGATACGCAGTATTTT.

The V gene is TRBV4-3, the J gene TRBJ1-2; 8 nucleotides match TRBD1. The V and J ends lost 0 bases and 7 bases, in that order; junction bases with no gene match: 4. Looked up from germline, CDR1 is LGHNA and CDR2 is YSLEER. The CDR3 runs to 14 residues. DNA of the CDR3: TGCGCCAGCAGCCAAGATAGGACAGGGTTTGGCTACACCTTC. Protein sequence: CASSQDRTGFGYTF.